The 3 T cell receptor beta chains reported below all come from one sample, sequenced in a study of cytomegalovirus exposure and HLA in healthy donors. Primers included in the PCR were 60 Vbeta and 13 Jbeta primers. Clones were sequenced by immunoSEQ multiplex PCR, and TCRdb holds only the in-frame ones, with some missing. The sample records about 130,000 clones, 65% to 90% being singletons. Material for sequencing was PBMCs. The receptors come from a girl under 10 years old in good health and CMV-seronegative.

The chain couples TRBV7-9 to TRBJ2-7; 8 nucleotides line up with TRBD2. Germline V gene data show CDR1 as SEHNR and CDR2 as FQNEAQ (reference sequence). The CDR3 sequence is 15 residues long. With V trimmed by 7 bases and J by 2 bases, 10 bases remained unmatched. The CDR3 sequence: CASTHPGGSTYEQYF. Here the CDR3 DNA reads TGTGCCAGCACCCACCCGGGAGGGTCTACCTACGAGCAGTACTTC.

The chain recombines TRBV5-4 with TRBJ1-1; a weak D match, TRBD1 (6 bases). Trimming shortened V by 4 bases and J by 1 base, and 8 bases separated the two germline ends. The CDR3 totals 13 residues. Germline V gives CDR1 SGHNT, CDR2 YYREEE (reference sequence). CDR3: CASSKDRNTEAFF. CDR3 nucleotide sequence: TGTGCCAGCAGCAAGGACAGGAACACTGAAGCTTTCTTT.

The chain couples TRBV6-6 to TRBJ2-1; D uncertain. V shed 2 bases and J shed 5 bases, with 4 bases lying between them. Germline V gives CDR1 MNHNY, CDR2 SVGAGI (reference sequence). The CDR3 has 12 amino acids. The CDR3 protein is CASSYANNEQFF. The CDR3 nucleotides read TGTGCCAGCAGTTACGCGAACAATGAGCAGTTCTTC.